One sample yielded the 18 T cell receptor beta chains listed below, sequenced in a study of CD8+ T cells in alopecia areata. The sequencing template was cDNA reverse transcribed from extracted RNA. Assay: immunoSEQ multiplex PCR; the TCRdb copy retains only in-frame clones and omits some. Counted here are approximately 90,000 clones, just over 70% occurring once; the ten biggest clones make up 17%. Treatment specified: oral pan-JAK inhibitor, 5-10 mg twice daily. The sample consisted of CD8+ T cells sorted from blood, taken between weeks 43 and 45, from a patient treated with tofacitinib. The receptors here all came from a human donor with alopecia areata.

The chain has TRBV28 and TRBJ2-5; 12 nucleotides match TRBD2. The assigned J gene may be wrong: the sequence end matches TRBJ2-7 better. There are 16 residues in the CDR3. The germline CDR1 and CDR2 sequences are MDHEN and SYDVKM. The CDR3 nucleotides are TGTGCCAGCAGTTTTCAACTAGCGGGGGGCGAATACGAGCAGTACTTC. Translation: CASSFQLAGGEYEQYF.

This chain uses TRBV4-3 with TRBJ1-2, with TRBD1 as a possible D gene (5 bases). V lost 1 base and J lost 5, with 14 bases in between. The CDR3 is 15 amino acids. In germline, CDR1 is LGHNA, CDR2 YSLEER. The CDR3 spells CASSQVLGAGYGYTF. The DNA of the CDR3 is TGCGCCAGCAGCCAAGTTCTCGGGGCGGGGTATGGCTACACCTTC.

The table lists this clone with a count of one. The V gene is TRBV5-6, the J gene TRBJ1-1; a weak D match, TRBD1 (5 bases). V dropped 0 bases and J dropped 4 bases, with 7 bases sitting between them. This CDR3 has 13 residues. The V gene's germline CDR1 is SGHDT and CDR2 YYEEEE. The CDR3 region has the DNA TGTGCCAGCAGCTTGGCAGGGATCACTGAAGCTTTCTTT. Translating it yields CASSLAGITEAFF.

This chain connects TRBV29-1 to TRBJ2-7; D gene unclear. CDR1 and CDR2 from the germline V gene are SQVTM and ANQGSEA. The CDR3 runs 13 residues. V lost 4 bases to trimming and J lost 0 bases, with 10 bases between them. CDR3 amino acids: CSVGERVSYEQYF. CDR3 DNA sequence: TGCAGCGTTGGGGAACGGGTCTCCTACGAGCAGTACTTC.

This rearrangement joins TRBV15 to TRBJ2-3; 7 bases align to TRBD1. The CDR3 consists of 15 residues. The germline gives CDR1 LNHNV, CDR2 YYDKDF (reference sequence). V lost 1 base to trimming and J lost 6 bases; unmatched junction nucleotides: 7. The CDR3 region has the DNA TGTGCCACCAGCAGAGCTAGGGGGCGTCGGGATACGCAGTATTTT. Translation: CATSRARGRRDTQYF. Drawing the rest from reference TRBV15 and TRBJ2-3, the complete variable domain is DAMVIQNPRYQVTQFGKPVTLSCSQTLNHNVMYWYQQKSSQAPKLLFHYYDKDFNNEADTPDNFQSRRPNTSFCFLDIRSPGLGDTAMYLCATSRARGRRDTQYFGPGTRLTVL.

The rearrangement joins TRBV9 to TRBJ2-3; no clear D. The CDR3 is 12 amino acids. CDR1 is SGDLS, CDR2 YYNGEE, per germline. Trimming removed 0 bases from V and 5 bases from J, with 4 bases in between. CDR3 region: CASSVDRDTQYF. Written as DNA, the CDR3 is TGTGCCAGCAGCGTAGATAGAGATACGCAGTATTTT.

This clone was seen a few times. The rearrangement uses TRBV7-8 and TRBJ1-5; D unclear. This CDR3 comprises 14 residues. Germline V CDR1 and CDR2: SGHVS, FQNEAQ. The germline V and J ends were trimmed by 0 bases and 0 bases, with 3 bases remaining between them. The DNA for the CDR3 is TGTGCCAGCAGCTTAGCGGCTAGCAATCAGCCCCAGCATTTT. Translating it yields CASSLAASNQPQHF.

The CDR3 bases are TGTGCCGGATCGGGAGACTATGGCTACACCTTC. Translating it yields CAGSGDYGYTF. The chain combines TRBV7-9 with TRBJ1-2; unclear D gene. Trimming pared 11 bases from V and 3 bases from J, leaving 10 bases between. The germline V gene has CDR1 SEHNR and CDR2 FQNEAQ (reference sequence). This CDR3 spans 11 amino acids.

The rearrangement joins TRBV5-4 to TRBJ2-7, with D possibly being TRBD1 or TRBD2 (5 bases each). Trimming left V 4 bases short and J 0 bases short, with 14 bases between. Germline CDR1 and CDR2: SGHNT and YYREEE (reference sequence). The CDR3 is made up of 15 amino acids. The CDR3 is CASSPGTGSSYEQYF. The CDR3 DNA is TGTGCCAGCAGCCCTGGGACGGGAAGCTCCTACGAGCAGTACTTC. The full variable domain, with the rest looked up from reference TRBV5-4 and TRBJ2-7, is ETGVTQSPTHLIKTRGQQVTLRCSSQSGHNTVSWYQQALGQGPQFIFQYYREEENGRGNFPPRFSGLQFPNYSSELNVNALELDDSALYLCASSPGTGSSYEQYFGPGTRLTVT.

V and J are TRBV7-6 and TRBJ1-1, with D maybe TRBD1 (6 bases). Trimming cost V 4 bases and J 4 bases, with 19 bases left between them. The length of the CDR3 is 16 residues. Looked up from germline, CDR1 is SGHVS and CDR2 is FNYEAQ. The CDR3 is CASSSTTQGMGTEAFF. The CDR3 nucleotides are TGTGCCAGCAGCTCCACAACCCAGGGGATGGGCACTGAAGCTTTCTTT.

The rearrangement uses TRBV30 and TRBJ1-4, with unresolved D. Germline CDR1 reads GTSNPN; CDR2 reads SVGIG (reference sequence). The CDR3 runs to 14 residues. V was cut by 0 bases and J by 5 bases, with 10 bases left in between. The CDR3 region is CAWSVEGSNEKLFF. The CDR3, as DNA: TGTGCCTGGAGTGTCGAAGGATCGAATGAAAAACTGTTTTTT.

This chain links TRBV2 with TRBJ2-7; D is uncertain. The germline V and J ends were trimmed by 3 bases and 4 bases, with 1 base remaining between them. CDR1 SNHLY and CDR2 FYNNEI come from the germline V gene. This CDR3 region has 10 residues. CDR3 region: CASSEYEQYF. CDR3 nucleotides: TGTGCCAGCAGTGAGTACGAGCAGTACTTC.

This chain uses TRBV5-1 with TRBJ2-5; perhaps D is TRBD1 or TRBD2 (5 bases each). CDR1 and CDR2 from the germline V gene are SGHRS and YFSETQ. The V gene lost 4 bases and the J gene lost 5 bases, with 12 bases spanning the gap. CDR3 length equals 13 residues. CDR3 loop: CASSRDLGETQYF. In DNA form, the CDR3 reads TGCGCCAGCAGCAGGGACCTTGGGGAGACCCAGTACTTC.

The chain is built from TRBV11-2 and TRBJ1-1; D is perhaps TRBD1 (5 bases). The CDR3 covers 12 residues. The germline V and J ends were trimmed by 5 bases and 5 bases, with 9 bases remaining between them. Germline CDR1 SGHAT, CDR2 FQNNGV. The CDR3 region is CASSHGATEAFF. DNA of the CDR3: TGTGCCAGCAGCCACGGGGCTACTGAAGCTTTCTTT. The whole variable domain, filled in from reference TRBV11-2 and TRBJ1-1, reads EAGVAQSPRYKIIEKRQSVAFWCNPISGHATLYWYQQILGQGPKLLIQFQNNGVVDDSQLPKDRFSAERLKGVDSTLKIQPAKLEDSAVYLCASSHGATEAFFGQGTRLTVV.

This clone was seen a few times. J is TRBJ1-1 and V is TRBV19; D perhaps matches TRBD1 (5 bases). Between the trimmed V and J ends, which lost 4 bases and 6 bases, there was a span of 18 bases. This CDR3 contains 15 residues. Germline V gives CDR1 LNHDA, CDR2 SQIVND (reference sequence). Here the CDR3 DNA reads TGTGCCAGTAGTACCAAGGGTGGGGGACGGGCTGAAGCTTTCTTT. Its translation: CASSTKGGGRAEAFF.

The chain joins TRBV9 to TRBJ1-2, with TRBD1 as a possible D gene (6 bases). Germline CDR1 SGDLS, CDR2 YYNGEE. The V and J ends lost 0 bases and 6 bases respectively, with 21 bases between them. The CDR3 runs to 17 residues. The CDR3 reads CASSVAEQGLRRDGYTF. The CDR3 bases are TGTGCCAGCAGCGTAGCCGAGCAGGGGTTAAGAAGAGATGGCTACACCTTC.

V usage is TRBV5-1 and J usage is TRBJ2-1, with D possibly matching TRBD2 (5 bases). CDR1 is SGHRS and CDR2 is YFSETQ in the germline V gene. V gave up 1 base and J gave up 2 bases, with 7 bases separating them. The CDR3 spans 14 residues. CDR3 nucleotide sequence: TGCGCCAGCAGCTTGCGGGGAGCCTACAATGAGCAGTTCTTC. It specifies CASSLRGAYNEQFF.

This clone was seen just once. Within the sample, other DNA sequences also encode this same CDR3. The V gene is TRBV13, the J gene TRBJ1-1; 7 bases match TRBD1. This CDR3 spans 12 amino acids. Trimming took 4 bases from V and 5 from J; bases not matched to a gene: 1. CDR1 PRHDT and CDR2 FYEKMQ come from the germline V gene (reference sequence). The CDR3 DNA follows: TGTGCCAGCAGCTCCAGGGGGACTGAAGCTTTCTTT. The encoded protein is CASSSRGTEAFF.